The rows below give T cell receptor beta chains drawn from one sample of a study of PD-L1 blockade in urothelial cancer. Measured with immunoSEQ multiplex PCR; TCRdb has only the in-frame clones, and not every one. The table lists about 28,000 clones, 75% to 90% of them singletons, with approximately 2.1% in the top ten. This specimen consisted of PBMCs, obtained around atezolizumab (anti-PD-L1) treatment. These receptors came from a man aged 45-65 years with urothelial cancer. Both conserved end residues are part of each CDR3. A D gene is named only where the DNA matches it firmly. Not every row has a clone size; where given, it reads once, few, many or a size class.

length: 17
D: TRBD1
V: TRBV27
size: few
J: TRBJ2-2
CDR3: CASSLMGGQGNTGELFF
DNA: TGTGCCAGCAGTTTAATGGGGGGACAGGGGAACACCGGGGAGCTGTTTTTT

length: 14
D: TRBD1
V: TRBV19
size: -
J: TRBJ1-1
CDR3: CATSTQGAAREAFF
DNA: TGTGCCACCAGCACCCAGGGGGCCGCGCGCGAAGCTTTCTTT

length: 10
D: -
V: TRBV20-1
size: -
J: TRBJ2-5
CDR3: CSAYIGTQYF
DNA: TGCAGTGCTTACATTGGGACCCAGTACTTC

length: 16
D: -
V: TRBV5-1
size: -
J: TRBJ1-3
CDR3: CASSLDSGGSTNTIYF
DNA: TGCGCCAGCAGCTTGGACTCTGGCGGGAGTACAAACACCATATATTTT

length: 17
D: -
V: TRBV4-2
size: -
J: TRBJ2-5
CDR3: CASSHLWEGGSQETQYF
DNA: TGTGCCAGCAGCCATCTGTGGGAGGGGGGGTCCCAGGAGACCCAGTACTTC

length: 17
D: TRBD1
V: TRBV4-2
size: -
J: TRBJ1-1
CDR3: CASSQEAGTGGRDRAFF
DNA: TGTGCCAGCAGCCAAGAGGCGGGGACAGGGGGCAGGGATCGAGCTTTCTTT

length: 14
D: -
V: TRBV28
size: -
J: TRBJ2-7
CDR3: CASSFRDITYEQYF
DNA: TGTGCCAGCAGTTTCCGGGACATTACCTACGAGCAGTACTTC

length: 15
D: TRBD1
V: TRBV7-2
size: -
J: TRBJ1-6
CDR3: CASSLVHRGRSPLHF
DNA: TGTGCCAGCAGCTTAGTCCACAGGGGAAGATCACCCCTCCACTTT

length: 17
D: -
V: TRBV28
size: -
J: TRBJ1-1
CDR3: CASSLVPDVGGGTEAFF
DNA: TGTGCCAGCAGTTTGGTGCCGGATGTGGGGGGGGGAACTGAAGCTTTCTTT

length: 16
D: TRBD2
V: TRBV6-4
size: -
J: TRBJ2-3
CDR3: CASSLGLAGSGDTQYF
DNA: TGTGCCAGCAGTCTGGGACTAGCGGGATCCGGAGATACGCAGTATTTT

length: 15
D: -
V: TRBV10-2
size: -
J: TRBJ1-3
CDR3: CASSEGVNNGNTIYF
DNA: TGCGCCAGCAGTGAAGGAGTGAACAACGGAAACACCATATATTTT

length: 14
D: -
V: TRBV28
size: -
J: TRBJ1-1
CDR3: CASSSILRDTEAFF
DNA: TGTGCCAGCAGTTCAATCCTGAGGGACACTGAAGCTTTCTTT

length: 13
D: TRBD2
V: TRBV6-1
size: -
J: TRBJ2-3
CDR3: CASIAGLTDTQYF
DNA: TGTGCCAGTATAGCGGGGCTCACAGATACGCAGTATTTT

length: 19
D: -
V: TRBV12-5
size: -
J: TRBJ2-2
CDR3: CASGLVMWREGAGTGELFF
DNA: TGTGCTAGTGGTTTGGTAATGTGGCGCGAGGGCGCCGGCACCGGGGAGCTGTTTTTT

length: 15
D: -
V: TRBV2
size: -
J: TRBJ2-1
CDR3: CASSQGSPTWNEQFF
DNA: TGTGCCAGCAGTCAGGGGTCCCCCACATGGAATGAGCAGTTCTTC

length: 15
D: TRBD1
V: TRBV4-2
size: -
J: TRBJ1-1
CDR3: CASSQLTGGRAEAFF
DNA: TGTGCCAGCAGCCAATTAACAGGGGGCCGGGCTGAAGCTTTCTTT